This T cell receptor (beta chain) was profiled in a study of blood T cells in healthy people across ages. A sample-barcoded 5' primer and a J-beta primer mix were used in a second PCR of roughly 7 to 11 cycles. MiXCR was run by TCRdb on the 5' RACE reads, yielding one entry per CDR3 protein. The table shows about 690,000 distinct CDR3 sequences, with 35% to 50% occurring only once. This clonotype was observed a few times. The antigen is unknown. Study-wide points: Unknown CMV status may confound age-related changes in expanded clones. Diversity estimates drawn from one million T cells were deemed underestimates.

Isolation recovered at least 7 million PBMCs from every sample. V lost 4 bases to trimming and J lost 0 bases, with 11 bases between them. This CDR3 spans 15 amino acids. Germline V CDR1 and CDR2: SGHAT, FQDESV (reference sequence). The specimen was blood. The source of this sequence is a man at least 80 years old in good health. J is TRBJ2-3 and V is TRBV11-1; D possibly corresponds to TRBD1 (5 bases). CDR3 DNA: TGTGCCAGCAGCTATCAGGGCGGTAGCACAGATACGCAGTATTTT. It encodes CASSYQGGSTDTQYF.